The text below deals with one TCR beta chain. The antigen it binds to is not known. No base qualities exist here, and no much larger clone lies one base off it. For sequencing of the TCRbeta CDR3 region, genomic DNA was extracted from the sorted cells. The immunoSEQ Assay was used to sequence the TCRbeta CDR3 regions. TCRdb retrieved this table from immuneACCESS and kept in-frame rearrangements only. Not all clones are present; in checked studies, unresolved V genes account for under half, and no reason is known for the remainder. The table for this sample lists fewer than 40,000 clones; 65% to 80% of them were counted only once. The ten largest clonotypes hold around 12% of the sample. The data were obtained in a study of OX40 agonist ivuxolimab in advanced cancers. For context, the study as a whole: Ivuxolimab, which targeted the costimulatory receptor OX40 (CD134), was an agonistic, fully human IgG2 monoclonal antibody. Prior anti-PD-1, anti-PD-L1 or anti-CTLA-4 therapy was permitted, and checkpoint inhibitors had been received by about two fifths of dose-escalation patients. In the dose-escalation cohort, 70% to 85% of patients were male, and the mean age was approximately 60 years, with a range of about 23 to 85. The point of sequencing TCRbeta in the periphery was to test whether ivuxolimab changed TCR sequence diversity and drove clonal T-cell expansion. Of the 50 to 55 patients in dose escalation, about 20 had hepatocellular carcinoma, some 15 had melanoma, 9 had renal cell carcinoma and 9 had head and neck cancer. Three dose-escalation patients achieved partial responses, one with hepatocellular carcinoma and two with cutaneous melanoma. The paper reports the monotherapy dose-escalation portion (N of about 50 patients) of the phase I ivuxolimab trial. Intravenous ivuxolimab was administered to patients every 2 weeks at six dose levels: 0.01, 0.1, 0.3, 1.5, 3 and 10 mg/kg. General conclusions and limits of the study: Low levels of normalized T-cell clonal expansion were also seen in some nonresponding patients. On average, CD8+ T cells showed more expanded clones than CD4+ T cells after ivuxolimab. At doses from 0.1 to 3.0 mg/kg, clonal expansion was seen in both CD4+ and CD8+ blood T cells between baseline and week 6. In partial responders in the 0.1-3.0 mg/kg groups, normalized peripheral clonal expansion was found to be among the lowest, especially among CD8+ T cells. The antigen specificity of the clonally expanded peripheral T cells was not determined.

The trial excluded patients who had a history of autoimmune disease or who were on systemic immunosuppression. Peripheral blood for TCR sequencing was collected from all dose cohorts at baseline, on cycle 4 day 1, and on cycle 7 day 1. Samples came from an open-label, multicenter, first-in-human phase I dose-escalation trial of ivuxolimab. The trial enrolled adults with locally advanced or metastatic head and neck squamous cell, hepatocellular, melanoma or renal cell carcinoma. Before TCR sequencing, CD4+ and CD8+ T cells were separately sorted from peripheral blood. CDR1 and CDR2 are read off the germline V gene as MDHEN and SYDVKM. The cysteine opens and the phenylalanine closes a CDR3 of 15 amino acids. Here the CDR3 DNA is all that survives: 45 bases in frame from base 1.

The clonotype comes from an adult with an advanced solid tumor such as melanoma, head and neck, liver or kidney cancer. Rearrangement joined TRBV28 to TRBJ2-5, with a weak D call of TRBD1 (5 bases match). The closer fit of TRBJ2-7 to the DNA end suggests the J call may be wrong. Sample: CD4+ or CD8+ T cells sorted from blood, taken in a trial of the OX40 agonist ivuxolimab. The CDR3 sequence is CASSPLGQRRHEQYF. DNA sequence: TGTGCCAGCAGTCCCTTGGGGCAAAGACGCCACGAGCAGTACTTC.